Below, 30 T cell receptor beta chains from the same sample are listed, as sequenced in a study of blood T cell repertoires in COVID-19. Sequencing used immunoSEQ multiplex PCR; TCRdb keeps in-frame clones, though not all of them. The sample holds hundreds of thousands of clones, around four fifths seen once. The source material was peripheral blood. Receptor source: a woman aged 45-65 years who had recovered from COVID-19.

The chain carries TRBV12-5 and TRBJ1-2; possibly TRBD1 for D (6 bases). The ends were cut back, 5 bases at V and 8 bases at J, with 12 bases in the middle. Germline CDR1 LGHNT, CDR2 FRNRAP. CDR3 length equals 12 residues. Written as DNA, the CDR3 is TGTGCTAGTGGTCTCCAGGGGTTGGGCTACACCTTC. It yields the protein CASGLQGLGYTF.

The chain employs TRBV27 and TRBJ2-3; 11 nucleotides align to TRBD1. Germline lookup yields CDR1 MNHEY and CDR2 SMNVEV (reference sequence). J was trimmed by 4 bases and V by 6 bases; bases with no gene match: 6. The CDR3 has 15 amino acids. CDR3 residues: CASRWGQGVADTQYF. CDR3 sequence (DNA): TGTGCCAGCAGATGGGGACAGGGGGTTGCAGATACGCAGTATTTT.

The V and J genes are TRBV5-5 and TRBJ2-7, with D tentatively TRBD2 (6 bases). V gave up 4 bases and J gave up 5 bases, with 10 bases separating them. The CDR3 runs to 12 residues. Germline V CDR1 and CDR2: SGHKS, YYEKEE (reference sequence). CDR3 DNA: TGTGCCAGCAGCCAGGGAGGAGACGAGCAGTACTTC. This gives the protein CASSQGGDEQYF.

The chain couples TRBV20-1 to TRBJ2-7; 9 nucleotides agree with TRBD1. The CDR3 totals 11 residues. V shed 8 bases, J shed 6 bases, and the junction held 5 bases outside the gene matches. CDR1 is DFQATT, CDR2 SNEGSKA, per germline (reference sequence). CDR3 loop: CSSTGGVEQYF. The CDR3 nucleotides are TGCAGTTCAACAGGGGGCGTCGAGCAGTACTTC.

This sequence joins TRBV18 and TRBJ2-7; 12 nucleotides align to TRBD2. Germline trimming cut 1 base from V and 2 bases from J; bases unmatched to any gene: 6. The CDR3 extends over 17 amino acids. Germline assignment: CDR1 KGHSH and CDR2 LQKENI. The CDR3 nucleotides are TGTGCCAGCTCACCACGAAGGACTAGCGGGGAAACCTACGAGCAGTACTTC. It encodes CASSPRRTSGETYEQYF.

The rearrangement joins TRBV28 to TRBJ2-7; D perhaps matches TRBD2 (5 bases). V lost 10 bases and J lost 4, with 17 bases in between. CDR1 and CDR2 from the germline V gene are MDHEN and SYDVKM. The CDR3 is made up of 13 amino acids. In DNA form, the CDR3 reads TGTGCCACTGAAGTGGGTGGAGGTTACGAGCAGTACTTC. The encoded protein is CATEVGGGYEQYF.

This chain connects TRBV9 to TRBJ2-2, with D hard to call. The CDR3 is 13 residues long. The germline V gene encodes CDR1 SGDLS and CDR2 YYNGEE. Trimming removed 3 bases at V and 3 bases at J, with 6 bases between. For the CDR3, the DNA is TGTGCCAGCAGCGCATCGGACACCGGGGAGCTGTTTTTT. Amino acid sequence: CASSASDTGELFF.

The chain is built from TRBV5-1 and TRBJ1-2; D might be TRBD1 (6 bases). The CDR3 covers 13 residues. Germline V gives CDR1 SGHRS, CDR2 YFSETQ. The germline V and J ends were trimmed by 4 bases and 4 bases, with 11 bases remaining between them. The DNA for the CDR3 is TGCGCCAGCAGCGACGGGGGGCTCTATGGCTACACCTTC. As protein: CASSDGGLYGYTF.

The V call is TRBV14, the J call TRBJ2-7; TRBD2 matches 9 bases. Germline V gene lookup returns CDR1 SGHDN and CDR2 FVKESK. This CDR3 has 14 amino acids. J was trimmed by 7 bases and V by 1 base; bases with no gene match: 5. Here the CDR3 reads CASSQVAGGLEQYF. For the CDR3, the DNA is TGTGCCAGCAGCCAAGTCGCGGGGGGGCTTGAGCAGTACTTC. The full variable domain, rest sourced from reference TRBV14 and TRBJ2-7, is EAGVTQFPSHSVIEKGQTVTLRCDPISGHDNLYWYRRVMGKEIKFLLHFVKESKQDESGMPNNRFLAERTGGTYSTLKVQPAELEDSGVYFCASSQVAGGLEQYFGPGTRLTVT.

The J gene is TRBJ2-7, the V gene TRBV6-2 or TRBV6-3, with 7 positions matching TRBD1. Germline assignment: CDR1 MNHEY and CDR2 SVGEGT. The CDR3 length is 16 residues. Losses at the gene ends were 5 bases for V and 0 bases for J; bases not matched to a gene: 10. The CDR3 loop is CASSTPARTGSYEQYF. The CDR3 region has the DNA TGTGCCAGCAGTACCCCCGCCCGGACAGGCTCCTACGAGCAGTACTTC.

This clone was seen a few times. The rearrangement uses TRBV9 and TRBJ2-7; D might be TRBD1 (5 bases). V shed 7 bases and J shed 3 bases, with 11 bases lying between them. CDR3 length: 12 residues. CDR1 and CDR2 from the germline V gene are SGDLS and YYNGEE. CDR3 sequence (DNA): TGTGCCAGCCCGGACAAGGACTACGAGCAGTACTTC. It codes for CASPDKDYEQYF.

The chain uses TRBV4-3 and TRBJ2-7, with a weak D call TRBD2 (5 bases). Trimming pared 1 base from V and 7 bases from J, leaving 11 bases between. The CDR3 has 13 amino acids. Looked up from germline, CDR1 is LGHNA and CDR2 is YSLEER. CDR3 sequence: CASSQGAGREQYF. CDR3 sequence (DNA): TGCGCCAGCAGCCAAGGGGCGGGCCGGGAGCAGTACTTC.

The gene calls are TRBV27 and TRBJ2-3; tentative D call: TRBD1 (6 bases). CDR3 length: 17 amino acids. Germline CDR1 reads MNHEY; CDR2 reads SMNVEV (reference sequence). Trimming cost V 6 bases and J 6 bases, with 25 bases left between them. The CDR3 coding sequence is TGTGCCAGCAGCCGACAGATGACAGGCCCACTAGGGGATACGCAGTATTTT. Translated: CASSRQMTGPLGDTQYF.

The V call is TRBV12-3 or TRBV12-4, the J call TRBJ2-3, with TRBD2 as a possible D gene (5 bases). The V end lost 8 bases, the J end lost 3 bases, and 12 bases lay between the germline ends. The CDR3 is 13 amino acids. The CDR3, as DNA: TGTGCCAGCGGTGGACTTTCAACAGATACGCAGTATTTT. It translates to CASGGLSTDTQYF.

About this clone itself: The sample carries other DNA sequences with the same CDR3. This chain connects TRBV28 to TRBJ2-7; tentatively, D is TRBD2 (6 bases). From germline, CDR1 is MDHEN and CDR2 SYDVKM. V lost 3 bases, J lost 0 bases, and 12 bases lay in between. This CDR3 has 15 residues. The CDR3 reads CASSFRGKRSYEQYF. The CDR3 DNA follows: TGTGCCAGCAGTTTTCGGGGGAAGCGCTCCTACGAGCAGTACTTC.

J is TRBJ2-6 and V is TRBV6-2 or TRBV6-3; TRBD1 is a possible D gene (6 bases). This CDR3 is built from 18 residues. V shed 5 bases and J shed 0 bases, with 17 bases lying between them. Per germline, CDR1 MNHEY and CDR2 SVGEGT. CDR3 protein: CASSDWGQTRSGANVLTF. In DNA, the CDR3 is TGTGCCAGCAGTGACTGGGGGCAGACCCGCTCTGGGGCCAACGTCCTGACTTTC.

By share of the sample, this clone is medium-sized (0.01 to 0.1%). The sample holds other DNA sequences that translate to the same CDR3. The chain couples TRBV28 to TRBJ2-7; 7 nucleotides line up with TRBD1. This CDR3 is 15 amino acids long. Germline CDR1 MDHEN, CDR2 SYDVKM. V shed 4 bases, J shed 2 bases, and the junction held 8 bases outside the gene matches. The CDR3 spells CASSSKTGSPYEQYF. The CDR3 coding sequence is TGTGCCAGCAGTTCTAAGACAGGGAGTCCCTACGAGCAGTACTTC.

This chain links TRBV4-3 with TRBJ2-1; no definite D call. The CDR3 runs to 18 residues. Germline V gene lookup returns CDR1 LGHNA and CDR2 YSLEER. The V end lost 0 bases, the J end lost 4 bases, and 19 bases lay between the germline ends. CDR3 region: CASSQDLSAADTYNEQFF. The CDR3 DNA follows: TGCGCCAGCAGCCAAGATCTGAGCGCGGCAGATACGTACAATGAGCAGTTCTTC.

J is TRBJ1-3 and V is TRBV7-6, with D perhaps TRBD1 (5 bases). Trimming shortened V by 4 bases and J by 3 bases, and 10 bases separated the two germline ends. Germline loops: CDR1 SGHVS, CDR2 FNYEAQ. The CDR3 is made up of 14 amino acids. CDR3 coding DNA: TGTGCCAGCAGCTACCCGGGGGGTGGAAACACCATATATTTT. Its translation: CASSYPGGGNTIYF.

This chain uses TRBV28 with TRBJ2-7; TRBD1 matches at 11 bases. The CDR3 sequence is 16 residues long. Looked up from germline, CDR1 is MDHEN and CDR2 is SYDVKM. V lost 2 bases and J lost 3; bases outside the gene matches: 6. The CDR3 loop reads CASSLPRTGGLYEQYF. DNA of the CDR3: TGTGCCAGCAGTTTACCCAGGACAGGGGGCCTCTACGAGCAGTACTTC.

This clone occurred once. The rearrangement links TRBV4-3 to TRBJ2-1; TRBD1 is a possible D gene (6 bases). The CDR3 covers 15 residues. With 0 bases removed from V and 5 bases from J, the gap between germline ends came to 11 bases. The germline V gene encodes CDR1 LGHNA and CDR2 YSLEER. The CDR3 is CASSQDQGPDNEQFF. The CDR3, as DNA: TGCGCCAGCAGCCAAGACCAGGGGCCAGACAATGAGCAGTTCTTC.

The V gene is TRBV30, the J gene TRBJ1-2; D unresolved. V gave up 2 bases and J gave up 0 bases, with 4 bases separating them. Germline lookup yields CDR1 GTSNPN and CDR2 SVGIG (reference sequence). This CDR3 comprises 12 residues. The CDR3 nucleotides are TGTGCCTGGAGTCGTGCTAACTATGGCTACACCTTC. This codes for CAWSRANYGYTF.

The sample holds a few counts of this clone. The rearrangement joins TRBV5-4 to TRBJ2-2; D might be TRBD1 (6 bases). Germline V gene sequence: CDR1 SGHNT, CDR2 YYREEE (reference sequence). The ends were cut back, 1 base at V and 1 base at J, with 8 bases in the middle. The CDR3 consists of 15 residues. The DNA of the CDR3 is TGTGCCAGCAGCTTGCAGGGGATGAACACCGGGGAGCTGTTTTTT. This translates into CASSLQGMNTGELFF.

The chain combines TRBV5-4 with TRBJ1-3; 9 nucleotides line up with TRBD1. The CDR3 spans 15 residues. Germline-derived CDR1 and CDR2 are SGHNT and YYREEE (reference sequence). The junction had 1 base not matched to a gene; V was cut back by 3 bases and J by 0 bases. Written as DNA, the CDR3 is TGTGCCAGCAGCTCGGGACAGGGCTCTGGAAACACCATATATTTT. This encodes CASSSGQGSGNTIYF. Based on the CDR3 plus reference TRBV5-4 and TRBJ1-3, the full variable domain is ETGVTQSPTHLIKTRGQQVTLRCSSQSGHNTVSWYQQALGQGPQFIFQYYREEENGRGNFPPRFSGLQFPNYSSELNVNALELDDSALYLCASSSGQGSGNTIYFGEGSWLTVV.

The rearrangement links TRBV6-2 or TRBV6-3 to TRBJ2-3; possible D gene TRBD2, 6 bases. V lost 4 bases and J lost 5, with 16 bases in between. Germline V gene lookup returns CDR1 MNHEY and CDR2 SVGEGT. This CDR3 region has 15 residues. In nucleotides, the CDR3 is TGTGCCAGCAGTTCCCTGGGAGCGGGTGGAGATACGCAGTATTTT. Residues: CASSSLGAGGDTQYF.

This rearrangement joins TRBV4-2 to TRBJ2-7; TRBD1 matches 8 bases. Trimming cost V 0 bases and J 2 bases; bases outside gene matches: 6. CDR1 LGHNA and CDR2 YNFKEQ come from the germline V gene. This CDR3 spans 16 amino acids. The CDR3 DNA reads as TGTGCCAGCAGCCAAGACCCCGGGACAGGAGCCTACGAGCAGTACTTC. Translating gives CASSQDPGTGAYEQYF.

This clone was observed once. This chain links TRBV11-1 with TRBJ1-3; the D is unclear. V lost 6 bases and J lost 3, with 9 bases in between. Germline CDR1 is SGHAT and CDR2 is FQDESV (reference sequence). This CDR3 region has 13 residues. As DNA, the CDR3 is TGTGCCAGCAGGCCGAAACATGGAAACACCATATATTTT. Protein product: CASRPKHGNTIYF.

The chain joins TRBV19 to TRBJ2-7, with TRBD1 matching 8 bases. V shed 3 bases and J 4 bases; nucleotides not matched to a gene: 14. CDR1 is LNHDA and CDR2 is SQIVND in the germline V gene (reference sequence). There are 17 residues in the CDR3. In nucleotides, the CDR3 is TGTGCCAGTAGTATCACAGGGGTGGGGGACAGGACATACGAGCAGTACTTC. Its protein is CASSITGVGDRTYEQYF.

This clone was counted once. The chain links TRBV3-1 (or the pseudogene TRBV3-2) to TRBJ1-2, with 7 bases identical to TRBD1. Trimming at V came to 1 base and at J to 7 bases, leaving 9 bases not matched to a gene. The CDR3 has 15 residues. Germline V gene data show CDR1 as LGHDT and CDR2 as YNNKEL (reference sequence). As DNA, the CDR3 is TGTGCCAGCAGCCAAGGGGGGACAGATTACACTGGCTACACCTTC. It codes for CASSQGGTDYTGYTF.

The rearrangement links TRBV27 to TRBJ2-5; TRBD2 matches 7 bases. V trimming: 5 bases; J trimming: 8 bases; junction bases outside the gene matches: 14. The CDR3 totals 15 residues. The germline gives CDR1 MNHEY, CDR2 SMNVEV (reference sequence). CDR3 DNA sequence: TGTGCCAGCAGTCCTAGCGGCCAAACCGGGGGTACCCAGTACTTC. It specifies CASSPSGQTGGTQYF.